This T cell receptor beta chain was captured by sequencing in a study of blood T cells in healthy people across ages. About the study: About one barcoded beta molecule was captured per two T cells (by template switching).

This clonotype was seen once. Its antigen is still unknown. A J-beta primer mix and a sample-barcoded 5' primer were used in a second PCR of roughly 7 to 12 cycles. A tag from a template-switch adaptor with 12 random nucleotides marked each cDNA molecule. TCRdb used MiXCR to reprocess the 5' RACE reads, holding one entry per CDR3 protein. The sample lists approximately 690,000 distinct CDR3 sequences, less than 45% occurring once. The CDR3 runs to 15 residues. CDR1 SGHVS and CDR2 FNYEAQ come from the germline V gene. Study-wide points: PBMCs went unsorted, and a conclusive naive versus antigen-experienced comparison was therefore prevented.

The genes are TRBV7-6 and TRBJ2-5; possible D gene TRBD1, 6 bases. The DNA end lines up better with TRBJ2-7; the J call may be wrong. The sequence was collected from an older man in good health. The sequenced sample was blood. The CDR3 protein is CASSPWTVGNYEQYF. The CDR3 coding sequence is TGTGCCAGCAGCCCTTGGACAGTGGGGAACTACGAGCAGTACTTC.